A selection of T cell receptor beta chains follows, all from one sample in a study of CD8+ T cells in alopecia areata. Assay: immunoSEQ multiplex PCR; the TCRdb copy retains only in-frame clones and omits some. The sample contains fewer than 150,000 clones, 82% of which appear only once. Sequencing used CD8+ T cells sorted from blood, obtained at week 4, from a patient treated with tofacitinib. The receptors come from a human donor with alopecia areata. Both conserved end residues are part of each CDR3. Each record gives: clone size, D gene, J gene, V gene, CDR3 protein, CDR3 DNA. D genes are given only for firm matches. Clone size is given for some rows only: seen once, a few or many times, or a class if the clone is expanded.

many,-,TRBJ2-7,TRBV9,CASSVGRSSYEQYF,TGTGCCAGCAGCGTAGGGCGCAGCTCCTACGAGCAGTACTTC
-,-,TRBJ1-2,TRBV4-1,CASSENRMSSNYGYTF,TGCGCCAGCAGCGAGAACAGGATGTCGAGTAACTATGGCTACACCTTC
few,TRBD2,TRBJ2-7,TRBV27,CASSLSGGDASYEQYF,TGTGCCAGCAGTTTATCTGGGGGGGATGCGTCCTACGAGCAGTACTTC
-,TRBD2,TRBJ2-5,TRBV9,CASNPGGARDETQYF,TGTGCCAGCAACCCGGGGGGAGCACGGGATGAGACCCAGTACTTC
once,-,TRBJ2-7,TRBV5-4,CASSTQGSYEQYF,TGTGCCAGCAGCACACAGGGTTCCTACGAGCAGTACTTC
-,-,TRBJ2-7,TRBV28,CASSFAGTYEQYF,TGTGCCAGCAGTTTTGCGGGTACCTACGAGCAGTACTTC
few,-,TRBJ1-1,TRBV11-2,CASSLAVNTEAFF,TGTGCCAGCAGCTTAGCGGTGAACACTGAAGCTTTCTTT
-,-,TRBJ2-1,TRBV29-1,CSVESGLEQFF,TGCAGCGTTGAGTCAGGATTAGAGCAGTTCTTC
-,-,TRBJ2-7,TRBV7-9,CASNQWPGNEQYF,TGTGCCAGCAACCAATGGCCCGGAAACGAGCAGTACTTC
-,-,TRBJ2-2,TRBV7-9,CASTREGFNTGELFF,TGTGCCAGCACTAGAGAGGGTTTCAACACCGGGGAGCTGTTTTTT
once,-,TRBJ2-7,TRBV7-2,CASSLGNSYEQYF,TGTGCCAGCAGCTTAGGAAATAGCTACGAGCAGTACTTC
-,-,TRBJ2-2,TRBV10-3,CAISDRHRDSGTGELFF,TGTGCCATCAGTGATAGACACCGGGACAGCGGGACCGGGGAGCTGTTTTTT
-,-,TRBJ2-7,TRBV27,CASSLSGGYGSYEQYF,TGTGCCAGCAGTTTATCTGGGGGGTATGGCTCCTACGAGCAGTACTTC
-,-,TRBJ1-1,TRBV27,CASSFLQHTEAFF,TGTGCCAGCAGTTTTCTACAGCACACTGAAGCTTTCTTT